This is a list of T cell receptor beta chains from one sample in a study of blood T cell repertoires in COVID-19. The protocol was immunoSEQ multiplex PCR, while the TCRdb copy is restricted to in-frame clones and leaves out a portion. The sample contains 85,000 to 130,000 clones, 70% to 80% of which appear only once. Sequencing was performed on peripheral blood. The receptors come from a man aged 80 or over with COVID-19, enrolled during active disease. CDR3s include the opening cysteine and the closing phenylalanine or tryptophan. D genes are given only for firm matches. Clone size, where shown, is once, few, many, or a class for clones that have expanded.

d_call	j_call	clone_size	v_call	cdr3_aa	cdr3_nt
.	TRBJ2-1	.	TRBV7-9	CASSFRRSPYNEQFF	TGTGCCAGCAGCTTTCGGAGATCCCCCTACAATGAGCAGTTCTTC
TRBD1	TRBJ2-1	few	TRBV27	CASSLSGQHNEQFF	TGTGCCAGCAGTTTATCGGGACAGCACAATGAGCAGTTCTTC
.	TRBJ2-3	.	TRBV4-1	CASSQQTTADTQYF	TGCGCCAGCAGCCAGCAGACTACCGCAGATACGCAGTATTTT
.	TRBJ1-6	.	TRBV2	CASKGQSSYNSPLHF	TGTGCCAGCAAAGGACAGAGCTCCTATAATTCACCCCTCCACTTT
TRBD1	TRBJ2-7	.	TRBV13	CASSNTGGLNEQYF	TGTGCCAGCAGCAACACAGGGGGCCTCAACGAGCAGTACTTC
.	TRBJ1-5	.	TRBV5-1	CASSLAGGNQPQHF	TGCGCCAGCAGCTTGGCAGGTGGCAATCAGCCCCAGCATTTT
.	TRBJ1-1	.	TRBV18	CASSEGRDTEAFF	TGTGCCAGCTCAGAGGGGAGGGACACTGAAGCTTTCTTT
.	TRBJ2-2	.	TRBV7-2	CASSPFNTGELFF	TGTGCCAGCAGCCCTTTCAACACCGGGGAGCTGTTTTTT
TRBD1	TRBJ1-5	.	TRBV28	CASSFSPRGQGALQPQHF	TGTGCCAGCAGTTTCTCCCCTAGAGGACAGGGGGCCCTTCAGCCCCAGCATTTT
TRBD1	TRBJ2-2	.	TRBV6-1	CASSEDRGPPGELFF	TGTGCCAGCAGTGAGGACAGGGGGCCCCCCGGGGAGCTGTTTTTT
.	TRBJ2-3	once	TRBV9	CASSVGRVTDTQYF	TGTGCCAGCAGCGTAGGCAGGGTCACAGATACGCAGTATTTT
.	TRBJ2-2	.	TRBV3-1/TRBV3-2	CASSLQSTGELFF	TGTGCCAGCAGCCTACAGTCCACCGGGGAGCTGTTTTTT
.	TRBJ1-2	.	TRBV3-1/TRBV3-2	CASSPQGYGYTF	TGTGCCAGCAGCCCGCAGGGGTATGGCTACACCTTC
TRBD2	TRBJ2-3	.	TRBV27	CASSLYVTSGFTDTQYF	TGTGCCAGCAGTTTATATGTGACTAGCGGCTTCACAGATACGCAGTATTTT
.	TRBJ1-2	.	TRBV19	CASSNLGTALYGYTF	TGTGCCAGTAGTAACCTCGGGACTGCTCTCTATGGCTACACCTTC
.	TRBJ2-1	.	TRBV19	CASSIDWTPYNEQFF	TGTGCCAGTAGTATAGATTGGACACCTTACAATGAGCAGTTCTTC
.	TRBJ2-2	.	TRBV28	CASSSTRSLSSNTGELFF	TGTGCCAGCAGTTCCACTCGAAGCCTGAGTTCGAACACCGGGGAGCTGTTTTTT
TRBD2	TRBJ2-3	.	TRBV5-4	CASRPGTSESTDTQYF	TGTGCCAGCAGACCCGGGACTAGCGAATCCACAGATACGCAGTATTTT
TRBD1	TRBJ2-2	.	TRBV7-9	CASVTYRGGGTGELFF	TGTGCCAGCGTTACCTACAGGGGCGGAGGCACCGGGGAGCTGTTTTTT
.	TRBJ2-1	.	TRBV13	CASSLVESYNEQFF	TGTGCCAGCAGCTTAGTAGAATCCTACAATGAGCAGTTCTTC
TRBD1	TRBJ1-3	once	TRBV28	CASTRTGTGNTIYF	TGTGCCAGCACCCGGACAGGTACTGGAAACACCATATATTTT
.	TRBJ1-4	.	TRBV9	CASSRQAARNEKLFF	TGTGCCAGCTCGAGGCAAGCAGCAAGAAATGAAAAACTGTTTTTT
.	TRBJ2-1	.	TRBV6-2/TRBV6-3	CASSYSGSGYNEQFF	TGTGCCAGCAGTTACTCGGGTAGCGGTTACAATGAGCAGTTCTTC
.	TRBJ2-7	.	TRBV15	CAIFGQYEQYF	TGTGCCATCTTCGGACAGTACGAGCAGTACTTC
.	TRBJ2-6	.	TRBV28	CASSLLGPGANVLTF	TGTGCCAGCAGTTTATTGGGGCCTGGAGCCAACGTCCTGACTTTC
TRBD2	TRBJ2-1	few	TRBV5-4	CASSIPGLTSGNDNEQFF	TGTGCCAGCAGCATACCAGGCTTGACTAGCGGCAACGACAATGAGCAGTTCTTC
TRBD2	TRBJ2-7	.	TRBV29-1	CSVDWGAGGFVYEQYF	TGCAGCGTTGATTGGGGAGCGGGAGGATTCGTCTACGAGCAGTACTTC
TRBD1	TRBJ1-1	.	TRBV7-7	CASSQRQGRPEAFF	TGTGCTAGCAGTCAAAGACAGGGCCGGCCTGAAGCTTTCTTT
TRBD2	TRBJ2-5	.	TRBV12-3/TRBV12-4	CASSRAGLETQYF	TGTGCCAGCAGTCGAGCGGGACTCGAGACCCAGTACTTC
.	TRBJ1-1	.	TRBV12-2	CASRLIDWGGNRGNTEAFF	TGTGCAAGTCGCTTAATCGATTGGGGAGGGAATCGCGGGAACACTGAAGCTTTCTTT
TRBD2	TRBJ2-3	.	TRBV28	CASSFSGRSRDTQYF	TGTGCCAGCAGTTTTAGCGGGAGGTCAAGAGATACGCAGTATTTT
TRBD1	TRBJ2-1	few	TRBV24-1	CATSDLSPGQGVHYNEQFF	TGTGCCACCAGTGATTTATCCCCGGGACAGGGGGTACACTACAATGAGCAGTTCTTC
.	TRBJ1-2	.	TRBV29-1	CSAVEGSNYGYTF	TGCAGCGCCGTCGAGGGCTCTAACTATGGCTACACCTTC
.	TRBJ1-6	.	TRBV4-2	CASSQVGSYNSPLHF	TGTGCCAGCAGCCAAGTTGGCAGTTATAATTCACCCCTCCACTTT
TRBD1	TRBJ2-1	.	TRBV5-1	CASSEGQAVNEQFF	TGCGCCAGCAGCGAGGGACAGGCGGTCAATGAGCAGTTCTTC
TRBD1	TRBJ2-7	.	TRBV5-1	CASRAPDRGNEQYF	TGCGCCAGCAGAGCGCCGGACAGGGGCAACGAGCAGTACTTC
.	TRBJ1-1	.	TRBV28	CASASTQLGAFF	TGTGCCAGCGCCAGCACCCAGCTAGGAGCTTTCTTT
TRBD2	TRBJ2-1	few	TRBV24-1	CATQNSGGSWRNEQFF	TGTGCCACCCAAAATAGCGGGGGTTCTTGGCGCAATGAGCAGTTCTTC
.	TRBJ1-3	.	TRBV29-1	CSVEISTGSGNTIYF	TGCAGCGTCGAGATATCGACAGGCTCTGGAAACACCATATATTTT
TRBD2	TRBJ2-1	.	TRBV7-6	CASSLITSGGSYNEQFF	TGTGCCAGCAGCTTAATAACGAGCGGGGGCTCCTACAATGAGCAGTTCTTC
TRBD2	TRBJ2-7	once	TRBV2	CASSIGPGGGYEQYF	TGTGCCAGCAGTATCGGTCCGGGAGGAGGCTACGAGCAGTACTTC
.	TRBJ1-2	.	TRBV28	CASSFVNYGYTF	TGTGCCAGCAGTTTCGTCAACTATGGCTACACCTTC
.	TRBJ1-2	.	TRBV3-1/TRBV3-2	CASSRGQLNGYTF	TGTGCCAGCAGCCGCGGACAGTTGAATGGCTACACCTTC
.	TRBJ2-3	few	TRBV7-2	CASRRRGSTDTQYF	TGTGCCAGCAGACGGCGGGGAAGCACAGATACGCAGTATTTT
TRBD2	TRBJ2-3	.	TRBV27	CASSLVSRGASWDTQYF	TGTGCCAGCAGTTTAGTTTCGCGGGGGGCGAGCTGGGATACGCAGTATTTT
.	TRBJ2-5	.	TRBV11-3	CASSPRPGETQYF	TGTGCCAGCAGCCCTCGCCCGGGGGAGACCCAGTACTTC
.	TRBJ1-5	.	TRBV24-1	CATSDSNYRDTAYGNQPQHF	TGTGCCACCAGTGATTCGAACTACCGGGACACAGCTTACGGCAATCAGCCCCAGCATTTT
TRBD2	TRBJ2-3	.	TRBV5-1	CASSLTGLAGGTDTQYF	TGCGCCAGCAGCTTAACGGGACTAGCGGGAGGCACAGATACGCAGTATTTT
TRBD2	TRBJ2-3	few	TRBV20-1	CSASWTSGGDTDTQYF	TGCAGTGCTAGTTGGACTAGCGGTGGGGACACAGATACGCAGTATTTT
.	TRBJ1-2	.	TRBV15	CATSRHPKGGLAGYTF	TGTGCCACCAGCAGACACCCCAAGGGGGGGCTGGCTGGCTACACCTTC
.	TRBJ2-6	.	TRBV5-6	CASSPPGLPFPGANVLTF	TGTGCCAGCAGCCCCCCGGGACTCCCTTTCCCTGGGGCCAACGTCCTGACTTTC
.	TRBJ1-2	once	TRBV28	CASSFPQPYREHGYTF	TGTGCCAGCAGTTTCCCTCAACCCTACAGGGAACATGGCTACACCTTC
TRBD1	TRBJ2-2	.	TRBV12-3/TRBV12-4	CASQTGDTGELFF	TGTGCCAGCCAAACAGGGGACACCGGGGAGCTGTTTTTT
TRBD1	TRBJ2-2	.	TRBV18	CASPGQGNTGELFF	TGTGCCAGCCCCGGACAGGGGAACACCGGGGAGCTGTTTTTT